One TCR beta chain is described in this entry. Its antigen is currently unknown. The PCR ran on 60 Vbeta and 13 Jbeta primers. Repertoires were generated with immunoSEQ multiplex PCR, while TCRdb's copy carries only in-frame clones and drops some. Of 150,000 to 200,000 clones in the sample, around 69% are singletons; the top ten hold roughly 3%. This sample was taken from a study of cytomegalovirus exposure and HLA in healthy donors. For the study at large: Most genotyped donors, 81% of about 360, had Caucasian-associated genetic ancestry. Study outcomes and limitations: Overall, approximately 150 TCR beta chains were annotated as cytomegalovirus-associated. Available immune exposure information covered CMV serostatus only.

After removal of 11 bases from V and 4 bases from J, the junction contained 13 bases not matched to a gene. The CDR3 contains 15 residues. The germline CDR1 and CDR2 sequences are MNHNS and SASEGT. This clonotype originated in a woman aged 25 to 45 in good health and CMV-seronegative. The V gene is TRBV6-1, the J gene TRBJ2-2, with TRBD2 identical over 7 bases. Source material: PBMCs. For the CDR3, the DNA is TGTGCCGGACAAAAGAACTGGGGGGGCACCGGGGAGCTGTTTTTT. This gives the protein CAGQKNWGGTGELFF.